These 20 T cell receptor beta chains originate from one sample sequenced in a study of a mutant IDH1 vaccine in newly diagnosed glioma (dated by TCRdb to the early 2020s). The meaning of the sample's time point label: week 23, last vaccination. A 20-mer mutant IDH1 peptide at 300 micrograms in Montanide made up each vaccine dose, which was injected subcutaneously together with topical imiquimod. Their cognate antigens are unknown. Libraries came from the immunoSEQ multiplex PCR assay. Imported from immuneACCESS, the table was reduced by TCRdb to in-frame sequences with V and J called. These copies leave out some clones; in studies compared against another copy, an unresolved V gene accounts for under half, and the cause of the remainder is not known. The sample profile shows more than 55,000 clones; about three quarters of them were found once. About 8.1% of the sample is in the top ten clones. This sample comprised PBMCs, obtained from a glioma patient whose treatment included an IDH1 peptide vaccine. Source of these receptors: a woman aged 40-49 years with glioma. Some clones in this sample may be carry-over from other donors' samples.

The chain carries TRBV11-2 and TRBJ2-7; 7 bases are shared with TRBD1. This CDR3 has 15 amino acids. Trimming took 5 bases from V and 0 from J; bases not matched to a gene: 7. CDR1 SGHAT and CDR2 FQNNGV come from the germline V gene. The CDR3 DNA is TGTGCCAGCAGCCCTACGACAGGGAGCTCCTACGAGCAGTACTTC. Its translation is CASSPTTGSSYEQYF.

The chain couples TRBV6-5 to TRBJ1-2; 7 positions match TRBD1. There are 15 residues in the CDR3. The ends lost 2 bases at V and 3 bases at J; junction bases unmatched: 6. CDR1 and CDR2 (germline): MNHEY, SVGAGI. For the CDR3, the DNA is TGTGCCAGCAGTTACGACAGGGTGGGTGACTATGGCTACACCTTC. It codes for CASSYDRVGDYGYTF.

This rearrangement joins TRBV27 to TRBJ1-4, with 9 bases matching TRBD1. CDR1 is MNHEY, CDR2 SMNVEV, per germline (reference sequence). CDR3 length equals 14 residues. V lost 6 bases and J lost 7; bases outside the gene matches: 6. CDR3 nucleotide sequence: TGTGCCAGCAGCGACCGGGACAGGGTTGAAAAACTGTTTTTT. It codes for CASSDRDRVEKLFF. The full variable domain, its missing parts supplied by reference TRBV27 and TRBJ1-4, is EAQVTQNPRYLITVTGKKLTVTCSQNMNHEYMSWYRQDPGLGLRQIYYSMNVEVTDKGDVPEGYKVSRKEKRNFPLILESPSPNQTSLYFCASSDRDRVEKLFFGSGTQLSVL.

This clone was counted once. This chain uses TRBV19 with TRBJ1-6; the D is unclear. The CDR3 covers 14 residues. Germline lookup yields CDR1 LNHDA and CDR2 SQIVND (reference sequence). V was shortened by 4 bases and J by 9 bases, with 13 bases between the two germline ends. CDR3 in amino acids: CASSTPGMASPLHF. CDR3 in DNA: TGTGCCAGTAGTACCCCTGGGATGGCTTCACCCCTCCACTTT.

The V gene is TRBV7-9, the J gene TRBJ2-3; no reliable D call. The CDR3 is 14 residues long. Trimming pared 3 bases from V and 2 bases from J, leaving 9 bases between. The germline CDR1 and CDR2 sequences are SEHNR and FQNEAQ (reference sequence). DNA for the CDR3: TGTGCCAGCAGCTTTGGCAGTCCCACAGATACGCAGTATTTT. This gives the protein CASSFGSPTDTQYF.

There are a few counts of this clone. CDR3 DNA sequence: TGTGCCAGCAGCTTAGATGGAAATCAGCCCCAGCATTTT. It yields the protein CASSLDGNQPQHF. The chain combines TRBV7-8 with TRBJ1-5; no reliable D call. Trimming took off 1 base at V and 4 bases at J, with 5 bases between the two ends. CDR3 length equals 13 residues. CDR1 is SGHVS and CDR2 is FQNEAQ in the germline V gene.

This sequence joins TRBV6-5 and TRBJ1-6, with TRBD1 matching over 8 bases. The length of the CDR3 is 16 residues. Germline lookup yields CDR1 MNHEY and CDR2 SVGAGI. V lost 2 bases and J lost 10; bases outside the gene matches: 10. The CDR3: CASSYGTGGSTSPLHF. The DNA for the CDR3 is TGTGCCAGCAGTTACGGAACAGGGGGGTCTACCTCACCCCTCCACTTT.

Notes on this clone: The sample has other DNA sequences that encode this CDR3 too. As DNA, the CDR3 is TGTGCCAGCAGCGGGACTAACACCGGGGAGCTGTTTTTT. Translation: CASSGTNTGELFF. The gene calls are TRBV25-1 and TRBJ2-2, with D possibly TRBD2 on 6 matching bases. Trimming pared 6 bases from V and 2 bases from J, leaving 7 bases between. Germline CDR1 and CDR2: MGHDK and SYGVNS. The CDR3 is 13 amino acids.

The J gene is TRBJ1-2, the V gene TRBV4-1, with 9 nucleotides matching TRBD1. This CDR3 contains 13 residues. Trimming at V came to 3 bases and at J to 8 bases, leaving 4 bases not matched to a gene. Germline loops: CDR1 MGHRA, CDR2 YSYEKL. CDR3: CASSQWTGEGYTF. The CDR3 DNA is TGCGCCAGCAGCCAGTGGACAGGGGAGGGCTACACCTTC.

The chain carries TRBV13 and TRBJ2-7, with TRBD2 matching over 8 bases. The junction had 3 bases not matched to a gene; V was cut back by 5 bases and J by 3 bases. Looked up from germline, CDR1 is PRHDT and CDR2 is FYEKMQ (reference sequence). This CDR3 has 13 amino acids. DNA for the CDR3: TGTGCCAGCAGCCGGGAGGGAAGCTACGAGCAGTACTTC. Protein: CASSREGSYEQYF.

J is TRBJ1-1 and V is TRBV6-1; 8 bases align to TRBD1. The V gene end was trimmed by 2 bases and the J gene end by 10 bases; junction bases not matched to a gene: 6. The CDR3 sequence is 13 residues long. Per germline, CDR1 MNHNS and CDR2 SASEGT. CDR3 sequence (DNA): TGTGCCAGCAGTGAATGGGCAGGGGGCTCAGCTTTCTTT. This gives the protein CASSEWAGGSAFF.

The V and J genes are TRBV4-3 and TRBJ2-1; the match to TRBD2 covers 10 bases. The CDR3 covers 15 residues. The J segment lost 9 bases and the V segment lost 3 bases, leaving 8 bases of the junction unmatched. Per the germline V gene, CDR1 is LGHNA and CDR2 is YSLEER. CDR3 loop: CASSQRSGLASEQFF. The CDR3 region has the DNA TGCGCCAGCAGCCAGAGGTCGGGACTAGCGAGTGAGCAGTTCTTC.

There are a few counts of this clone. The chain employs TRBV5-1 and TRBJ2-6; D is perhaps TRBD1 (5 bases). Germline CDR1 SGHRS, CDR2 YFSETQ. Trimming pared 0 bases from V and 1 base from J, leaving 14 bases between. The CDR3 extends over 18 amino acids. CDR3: CASSLVVGPSSGANVLTF. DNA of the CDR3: TGCGCCAGCAGCTTGGTGGTGGGGCCGTCGTCTGGGGCCAACGTCCTGACTTTC. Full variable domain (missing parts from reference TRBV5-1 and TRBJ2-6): KAGVTQTPRYLIKTRGQQVTLSCSPISGHRSVSWYQQTPGQGLQFLFEYFSETQRNKGNFPGRFSGRQFSNSRSEMNVSTLELGDSALYLCASSLVVGPSSGANVLTFGAGSRLTVL.

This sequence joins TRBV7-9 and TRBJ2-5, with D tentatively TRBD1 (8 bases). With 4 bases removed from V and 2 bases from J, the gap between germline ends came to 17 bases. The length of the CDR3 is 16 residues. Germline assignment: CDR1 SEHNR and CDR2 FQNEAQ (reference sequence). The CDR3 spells CASSSYRGGGQETQYF. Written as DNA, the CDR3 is TGTGCCAGCAGCTCGTACAGGGGGGGAGGTCAAGAGACCCAGTACTTC.

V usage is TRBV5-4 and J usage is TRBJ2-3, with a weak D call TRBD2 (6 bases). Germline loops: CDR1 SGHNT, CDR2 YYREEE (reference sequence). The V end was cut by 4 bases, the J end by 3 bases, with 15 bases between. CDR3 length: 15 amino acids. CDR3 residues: CASSRDGGRTDTQYF. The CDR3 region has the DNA TGTGCCAGCAGCCGCGACGGGGGAAGGACAGATACGCAGTATTTT.

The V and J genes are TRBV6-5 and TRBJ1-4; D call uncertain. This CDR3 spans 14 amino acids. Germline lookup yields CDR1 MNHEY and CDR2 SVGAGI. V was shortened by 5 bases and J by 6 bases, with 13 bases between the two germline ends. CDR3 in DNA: TGTGCCAGCAGTCGACTGGGCGGCGATGAAAAACTGTTTTTT. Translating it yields CASSRLGGDEKLFF.

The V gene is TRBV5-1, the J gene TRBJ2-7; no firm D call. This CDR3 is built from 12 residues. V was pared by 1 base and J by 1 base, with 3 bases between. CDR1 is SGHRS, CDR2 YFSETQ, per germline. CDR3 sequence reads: CASSLSSYEQYF. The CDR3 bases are TGCGCCAGCAGCTTGTCTTCCTACGAGCAGTACTTC.

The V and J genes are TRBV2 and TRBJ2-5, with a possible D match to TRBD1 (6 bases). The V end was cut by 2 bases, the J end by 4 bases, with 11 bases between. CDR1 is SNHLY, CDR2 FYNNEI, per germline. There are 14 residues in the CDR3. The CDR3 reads CASSEQGTPETQYF. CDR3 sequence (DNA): TGTGCCAGCAGTGAACAGGGGACCCCAGAGACCCAGTACTTC.

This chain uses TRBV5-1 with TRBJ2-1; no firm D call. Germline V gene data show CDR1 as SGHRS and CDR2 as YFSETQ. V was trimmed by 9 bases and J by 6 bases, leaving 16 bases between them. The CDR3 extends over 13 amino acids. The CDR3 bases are TGCGCCACAAGCTTGGTAGTGGGCAATGAGCAGTTCTTC. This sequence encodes CATSLVVGNEQFF.

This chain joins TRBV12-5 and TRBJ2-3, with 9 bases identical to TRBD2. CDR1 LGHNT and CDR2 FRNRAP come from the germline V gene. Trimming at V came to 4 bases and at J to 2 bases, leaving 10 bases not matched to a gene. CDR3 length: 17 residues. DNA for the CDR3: TGTGCTAGTGGTTCCCCCTGGAGCGGGGGGTACACAGATACGCAGTATTTT. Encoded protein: CASGSPWSGGYTDTQYF.